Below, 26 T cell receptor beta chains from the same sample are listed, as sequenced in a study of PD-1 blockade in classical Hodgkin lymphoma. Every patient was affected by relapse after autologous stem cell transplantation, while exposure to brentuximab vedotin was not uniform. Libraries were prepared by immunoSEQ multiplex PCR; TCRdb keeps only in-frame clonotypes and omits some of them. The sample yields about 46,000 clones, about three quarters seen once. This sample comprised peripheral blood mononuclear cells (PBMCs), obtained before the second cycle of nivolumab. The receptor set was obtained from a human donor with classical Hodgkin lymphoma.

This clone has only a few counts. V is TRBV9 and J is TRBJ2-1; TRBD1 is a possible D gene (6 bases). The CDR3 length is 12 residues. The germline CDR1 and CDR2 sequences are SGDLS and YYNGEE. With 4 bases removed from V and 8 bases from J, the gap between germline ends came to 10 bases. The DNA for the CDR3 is TGTGCCAGCAGCCCCCAGGGGTATGAGCAGTTCTTC. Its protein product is CASSPQGYEQFF.

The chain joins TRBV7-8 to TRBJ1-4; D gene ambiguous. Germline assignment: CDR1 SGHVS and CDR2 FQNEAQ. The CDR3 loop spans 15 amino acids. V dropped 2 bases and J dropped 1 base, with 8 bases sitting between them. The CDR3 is CASSLTELTNEKLFF. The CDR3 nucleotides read TGTGCCAGCAGCTTAACGGAGTTAACTAATGAAAAACTGTTTTTT.

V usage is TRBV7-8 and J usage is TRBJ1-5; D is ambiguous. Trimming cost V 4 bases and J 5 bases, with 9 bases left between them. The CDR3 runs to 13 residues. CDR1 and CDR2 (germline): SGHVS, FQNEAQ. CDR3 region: CASSSPNDQPQHF. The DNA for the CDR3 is TGTGCCAGCAGCTCGCCAAATGATCAGCCCCAGCATTTT.

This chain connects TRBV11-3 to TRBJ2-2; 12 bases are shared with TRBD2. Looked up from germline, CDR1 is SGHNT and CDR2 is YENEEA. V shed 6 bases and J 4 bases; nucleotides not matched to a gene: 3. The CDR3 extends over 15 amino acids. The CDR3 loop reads CASRRLAGVTGELFF. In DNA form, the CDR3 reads TGTGCCAGCAGACGACTAGCGGGGGTCACCGGGGAGCTGTTTTTT.

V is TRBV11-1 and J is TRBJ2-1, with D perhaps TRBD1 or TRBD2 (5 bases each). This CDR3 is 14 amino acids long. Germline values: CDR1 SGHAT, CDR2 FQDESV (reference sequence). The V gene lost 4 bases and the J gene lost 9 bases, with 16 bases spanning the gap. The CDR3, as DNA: TGTGCCAGCAGCTCCAGCCATTCAGGGAGTGAGCAGTTCTTC. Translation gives CASSSSHSGSEQFF.

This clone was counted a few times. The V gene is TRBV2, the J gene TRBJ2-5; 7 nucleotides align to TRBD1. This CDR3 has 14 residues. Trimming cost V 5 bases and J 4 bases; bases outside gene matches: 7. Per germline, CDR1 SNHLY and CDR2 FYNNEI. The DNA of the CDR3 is TGTGCCAGCAGTAATCGACAGGGATCAGAGACCCAGTACTTC. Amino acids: CASSNRQGSETQYF.

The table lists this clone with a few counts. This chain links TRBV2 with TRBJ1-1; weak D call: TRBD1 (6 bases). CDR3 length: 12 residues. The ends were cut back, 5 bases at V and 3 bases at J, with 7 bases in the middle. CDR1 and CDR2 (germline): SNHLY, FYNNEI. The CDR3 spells CASSYRDTEAFF. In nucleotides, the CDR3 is TGTGCCAGCAGTTACAGGGACACTGAAGCTTTCTTT.

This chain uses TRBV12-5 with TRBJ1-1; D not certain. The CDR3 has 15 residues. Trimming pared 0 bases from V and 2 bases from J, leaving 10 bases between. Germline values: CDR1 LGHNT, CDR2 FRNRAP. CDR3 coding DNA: TGTGCTAGTGGTTTGGTGCACAGTGGTAACACTGAAGCTTTCTTT. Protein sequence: CASGLVHSGNTEAFF.

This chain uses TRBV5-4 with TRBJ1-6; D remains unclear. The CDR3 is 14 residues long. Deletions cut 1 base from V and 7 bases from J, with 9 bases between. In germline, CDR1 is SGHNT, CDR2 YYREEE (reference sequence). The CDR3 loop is CASSLLGGNSPLHF. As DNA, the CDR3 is TGTGCCAGCAGCTTGCTGGGAGGGAATTCACCCCTCCACTTT.

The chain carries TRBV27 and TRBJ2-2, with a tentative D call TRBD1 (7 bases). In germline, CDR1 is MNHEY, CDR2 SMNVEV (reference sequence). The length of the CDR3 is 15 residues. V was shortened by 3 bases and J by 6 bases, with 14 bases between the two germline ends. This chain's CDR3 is CASSLGPGGSGELFF. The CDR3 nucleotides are TGTGCCAGCAGTTTGGGACCAGGGGGGTCCGGGGAGCTGTTTTTT.

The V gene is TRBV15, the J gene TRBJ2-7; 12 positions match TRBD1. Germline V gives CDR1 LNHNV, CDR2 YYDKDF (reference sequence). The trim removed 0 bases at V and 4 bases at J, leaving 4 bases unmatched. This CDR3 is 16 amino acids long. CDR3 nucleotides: TGTGCCACCAGCAGAGATAGGGACAGGGGGCTGTACGAGCAGTACTTC. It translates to CATSRDRDRGLYEQYF.

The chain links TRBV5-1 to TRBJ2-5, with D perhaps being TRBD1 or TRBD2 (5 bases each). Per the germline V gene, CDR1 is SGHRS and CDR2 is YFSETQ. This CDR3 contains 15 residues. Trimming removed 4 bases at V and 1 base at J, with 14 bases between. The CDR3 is CASSIAGAGQETQYF. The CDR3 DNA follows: TGCGCCAGCAGCATTGCCGGGGCAGGCCAAGAGACCCAGTACTTC.

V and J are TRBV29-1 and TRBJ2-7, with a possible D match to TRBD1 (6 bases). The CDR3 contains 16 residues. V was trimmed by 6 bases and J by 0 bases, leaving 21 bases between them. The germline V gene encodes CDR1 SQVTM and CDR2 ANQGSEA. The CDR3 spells CSVVRLTGGLSYEQYF. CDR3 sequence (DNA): TGCAGCGTAGTGAGGTTGACAGGAGGTCTCTCCTACGAGCAGTACTTC.

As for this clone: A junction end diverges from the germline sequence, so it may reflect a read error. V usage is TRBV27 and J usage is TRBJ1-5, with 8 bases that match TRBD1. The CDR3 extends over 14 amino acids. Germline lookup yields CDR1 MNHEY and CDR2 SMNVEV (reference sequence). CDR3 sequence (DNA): TGTGCCAGCAGTCCCGGACAGGGCAACCAGCCCCAGCATTTT. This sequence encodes CASSPGQGNQPQHF.

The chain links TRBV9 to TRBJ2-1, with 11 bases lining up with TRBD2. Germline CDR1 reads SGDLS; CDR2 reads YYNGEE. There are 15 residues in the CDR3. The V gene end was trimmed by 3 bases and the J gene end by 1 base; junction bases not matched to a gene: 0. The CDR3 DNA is TGTGCCAGCAGCGGACTAGCGGGGTCCTACAATGAGCAGTTCTTC. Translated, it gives CASSGLAGSYNEQFF.

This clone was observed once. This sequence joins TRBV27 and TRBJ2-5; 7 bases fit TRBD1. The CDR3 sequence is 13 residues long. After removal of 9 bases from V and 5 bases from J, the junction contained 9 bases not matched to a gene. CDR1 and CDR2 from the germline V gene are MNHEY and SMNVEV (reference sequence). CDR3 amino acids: CASTGAGVETQYF. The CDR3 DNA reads TGTGCCAGTACAGGGGCCGGGGTGGAGACCCAGTACTTC.

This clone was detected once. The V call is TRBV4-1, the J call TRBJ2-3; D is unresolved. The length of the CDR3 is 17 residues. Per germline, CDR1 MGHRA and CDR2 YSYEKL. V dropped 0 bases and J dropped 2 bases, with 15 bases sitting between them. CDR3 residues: CASSQDFLTATTDTQYF. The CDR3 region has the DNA TGCGCCAGCAGCCAAGATTTTCTCACAGCTACCACAGATACGCAGTATTTT.

The CDR3 spells CAWMGGSGYTF. In DNA form, the CDR3 reads TGTGCCTGGATGGGGGGAAGTGGCTACACCTTC. This chain joins TRBV30 and TRBJ1-2; perhaps TRBD1 as D (5 bases). Germline CDR1 is GTSNPN and CDR2 is SVGIG (reference sequence). The CDR3 contains 11 residues. The V and J ends lost 4 bases and 7 bases respectively, with 10 bases between them.

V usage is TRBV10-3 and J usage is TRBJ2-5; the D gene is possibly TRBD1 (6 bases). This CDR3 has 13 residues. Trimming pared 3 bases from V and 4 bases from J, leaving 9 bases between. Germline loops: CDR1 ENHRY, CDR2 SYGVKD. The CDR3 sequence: CAISEGQIETQYF. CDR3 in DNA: TGTGCCATCAGTGAAGGACAGATAGAGACCCAGTACTTC.

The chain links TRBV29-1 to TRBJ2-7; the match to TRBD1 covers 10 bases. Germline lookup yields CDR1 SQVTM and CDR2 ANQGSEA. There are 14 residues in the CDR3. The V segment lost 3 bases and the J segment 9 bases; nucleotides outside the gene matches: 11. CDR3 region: CSVESGTGAGGQYF. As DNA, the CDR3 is TGCAGCGTTGAGTCCGGGACAGGGGCCGGGGGGCAGTACTTC.

The CDR3, as DNA: TGTGCCAGCAGTTCCCCACCAAGCAGCCTGAACACTGAAGCTTTCTTT. It yields the protein CASSSPPSSLNTEAFF. The rearrangement joins TRBV6-5 to TRBJ1-1; D is undetermined. The CDR3 consists of 16 residues. The germline gives CDR1 MNHEY, CDR2 SVGAGI. The ends were cut back, 4 bases at V and 0 bases at J, with 15 bases in the middle.

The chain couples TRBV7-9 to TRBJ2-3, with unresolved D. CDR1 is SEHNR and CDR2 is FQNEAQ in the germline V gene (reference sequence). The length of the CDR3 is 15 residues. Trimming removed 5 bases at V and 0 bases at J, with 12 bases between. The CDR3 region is CASSASGISTDTQYF. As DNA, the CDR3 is TGTGCCAGCAGCGCTTCTGGAATTAGCACAGATACGCAGTATTTT.

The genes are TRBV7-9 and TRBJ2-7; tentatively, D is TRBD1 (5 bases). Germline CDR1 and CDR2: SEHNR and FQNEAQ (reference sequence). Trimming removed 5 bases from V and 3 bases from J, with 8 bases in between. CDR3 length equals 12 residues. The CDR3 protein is CASSGRVYEQYF. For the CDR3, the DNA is TGTGCCAGCAGCGGCAGGGTCTACGAGCAGTACTTC.

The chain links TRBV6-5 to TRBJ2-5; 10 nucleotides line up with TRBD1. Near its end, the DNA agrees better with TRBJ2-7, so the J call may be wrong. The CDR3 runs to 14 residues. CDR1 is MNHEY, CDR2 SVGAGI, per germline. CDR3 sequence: CASSAGTGAYEQYF. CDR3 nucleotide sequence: TGTGCCAGCAGCGCCGGGACAGGGGCCTACGAGCAGTACTTC.

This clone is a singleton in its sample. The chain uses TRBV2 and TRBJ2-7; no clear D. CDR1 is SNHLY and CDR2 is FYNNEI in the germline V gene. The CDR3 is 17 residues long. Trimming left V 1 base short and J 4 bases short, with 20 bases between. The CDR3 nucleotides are TGTGCCAGCAGTGAAGGATGGCGGACCGAGGATTTGTACGAGCAGTACTTC. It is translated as CASSEGWRTEDLYEQYF.

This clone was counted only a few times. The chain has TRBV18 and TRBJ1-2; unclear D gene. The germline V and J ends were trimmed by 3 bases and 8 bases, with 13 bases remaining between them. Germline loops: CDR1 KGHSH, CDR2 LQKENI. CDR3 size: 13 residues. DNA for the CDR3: TGTGCCAGCTCACCCCTTCCCCGGGAAGGCTACACCTTC. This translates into CASSPLPREGYTF.